This T cell receptor beta chain was sequenced during a study of blood T cell repertoires in COVID-19. Authors' data handling: Amplified reference gene primers provided the basis for estimating nucleated cell counts. Clones were read by immunoSEQ multiplex PCR, and TCRdb kept only the in-frame ones, dropping some. V and J calls and clone size are given by that table; D and trimming were obtained from the DNA. The sample yields 150,000 to 200,000 clones, around four fifths seen once. This CDR3 spans 14 amino acids. The V end lost 0 bases, the J end lost 6 bases, and 10 bases lay between the germline ends. Germline V gene sequence: CDR1 SGHRS, CDR2 YFSETQ.

The gene calls are TRBV5-1 and TRBJ2-1; possible D gene TRBD1, 6 bases. The material sequenced was peripheral blood. The TCR comes from a human donor in a cohort sampled during active COVID-19. CDR3 region: CASSLGQAPNEQFF. The CDR3 DNA sequence: TGCGCCAGCAGCTTGGGACAGGCCCCCAATGAGCAGTTCTTC.